Listed below are T cell receptor beta chains from one sample, sequenced in a study of shared clonotypes between healthy human individuals. TCRdb keeps only in-frame clones here, not all; method: immunoSEQ multiplex PCR. Among 1.4 million or so clones listed, 97% to 99% were seen once. Sequencing was performed on naive CD4+ T cells sorted from blood. The receptors come from a man aged 25-45 years in good health. CDR3s include the opening cysteine and the closing phenylalanine or tryptophan. Fields, in order: D gene, J gene, V gene, clone size, CDR3 protein, CDR3 DNA. The D gene is left open where the match is weak. A row's size may be missing; if present it is once, few, many or a size class.

. | TRBJ2-7 | TRBV15 | . | CATSRGPIYEQYF | TGTGCCACCAGCAGAGGCCCGATCTACGAGCAGTACTTC
TRBD1 | TRBJ2-2 | TRBV9 | . | CASSPGQGATGELFF | TGTGCCAGCAGCCCTGGACAGGGGGCTACCGGGGAGCTGTTTTTT
. | TRBJ2-1 | TRBV11-2 | . | CASTSMEQSYNEQFF | TGTGCCAGCACGTCGATGGAGCAGTCCTACAATGAGCAGTTCTTC
TRBD1 | TRBJ1-1 | TRBV2 | . | CASSSTGSRTEAFF | TGTGCCAGCAGTTCGACAGGGTCCCGCACTGAAGCTTTCTTT
. | TRBJ2-1 | TRBV4-3 | . | CASSQELYGTSYNEQFF | TGCGCCAGCAGCCAAGAGTTATACGGGACTTCCTACAATGAGCAGTTCTTC
TRBD2 | TRBJ2-7 | TRBV9 | . | CASSVGTSGIKQYF | TGTGCCAGCAGCGTAGGCACTAGCGGGATTAAGCAGTACTTC
TRBD2 | TRBJ2-3 | TRBV7-2 | . | CASRQAGVGTDTQYF | TGTGCCAGCAGACAAGCGGGAGTCGGCACAGATACGCAGTATTTT
TRBD1 | TRBJ2-7 | TRBV5-5 | . | CASSLGGTGYYEQYF | TGTGCCAGCAGCTTGGGCGGGACAGGGTACTACGAGCAGTACTTC
. | TRBJ2-1 | TRBV11-3 | . | CASSSSPFNEQFF | TGTGCCAGCAGCTCTAGTCCCTTCAATGAGCAGTTCTTC
TRBD2 | TRBJ2-3 | TRBV4-1 | once | CASSQPLAGKTDTQYF | TGCGCCAGCAGCCAACCGCTAGCGGGAAAAACAGATACGCAGTATTTT
. | TRBJ2-5 | TRBV20-1 | . | CSALNQETQYF | TGCAGTGCCTTGAACCAAGAGACCCAGTACTTC
. | TRBJ2-7 | TRBV5-6 | . | CASSLTAGESLYEQYF | TGTGCCAGCAGCTTGACGGCAGGGGAATCCCTTTACGAGCAGTACTTC
. | TRBJ2-3 | TRBV9 | few | CASSVGTDTQYF | TGTGCCAGCAGCGTGGGCACAGATACGCAGTATTTT
. | TRBJ2-7 | TRBV2 | . | CASSDKISYEQYF | TGTGCCAGCAGTGACAAAATCTCCTACGAGCAGTACTTC
TRBD1 | TRBJ1-2 | TRBV6-1 | . | CASSEFPGQGERGYTF | TGTGCCAGCAGTGAGTTTCCTGGACAGGGAGAGAGGGGCTACACCTTC
. | TRBJ2-7 | TRBV11-2 | . | CASSSGPGRYYEQYF | TGTGCCAGCAGCTCCGGGCCAGGGAGATACTACGAGCAGTACTTC
TRBD2 | TRBJ2-3 | TRBV6-5 | . | CASSRLAGLDTQYF | TGTGCCAGCAGTCGGCTAGCGGGATTAGATACGCAGTATTTT
. | TRBJ2-7 | TRBV7-6 | . | CASSLNPVGSSYEQYF | TGTGCCAGCAGCTTAAATCCGGTCGGGAGCTCCTACGAGCAGTACTTC
TRBD1 | TRBJ2-7 | TRBV5-1 | . | CASSLGGTGGREQYF | TGCGCCAGCAGCTTGGGTGGGACAGGGGGTCGGGAGCAGTACTTC
. | TRBJ1-5 | TRBV11-2 | . | CASSINHDQPQHF | TGTGCCAGCAGCATAAATCATGATCAGCCCCAGCATTTT
TRBD2 | TRBJ2-1 | TRBV11-2 | . | CASSRKREGLYNEQFF | TGTGCCAGCAGCCGTAAGCGGGAGGGCCTCTACAATGAGCAGTTCTTC
TRBD1 | TRBJ1-1 | TRBV5-1 | . | CASSVSGQKNTEAFF | TGCGCCAGCAGCGTCTCGGGACAGAAGAACACTGAAGCTTTCTTT
. | TRBJ2-1 | TRBV5-6 | . | CASRVDTQNVQFF | TGTGCCAGCAGGGTAGACACTCAAAATGTGCAGTTCTTC
TRBD2 | TRBJ2-2 | TRBV11-2 | . | CASSLGRLAVLNTGELFF | TGTGCCAGCAGCTTAGGTAGACTAGCGGTCCTGAACACCGGGGAGCTGTTTTTT
. | TRBJ2-7 | TRBV15 | . | CATSRDPGYEQYF | TGTGCCACCAGCAGAGATCCGGGCTACGAGCAGTACTTC
. | TRBJ1-2 | TRBV6-5 | . | CASSYSSLGAYGYTF | TGTGCCAGCAGTTACTCCTCCCTGGGGGCGTATGGCTACACCTTC
TRBD1 | TRBJ2-7 | TRBV6-6 | . | CASRDRGRSDEQYF | TGTGCCAGCAGAGACAGGGGGCGCTCTGACGAGCAGTACTTC
. | TRBJ1-5 | TRBV7-8 | . | CASSLAKGPQHF | TGTGCCAGCAGCTTAGCGAAGGGACCCCAGCATTTT
. | TRBJ2-1 | TRBV6-1 | . | CASSELFTGVSYNEQFF | TGTGCCAGCAGTGAGCTCTTTACAGGAGTCTCCTACAATGAGCAGTTCTTC
TRBD2 | TRBJ2-1 | TRBV5-4 | . | CASSLGTSGVNEQFF | TGTGCCAGCAGCTTGGGGACTAGCGGGGTCAATGAGCAGTTCTTC
. | TRBJ2-3 | TRBV25-1 | . | CASSSQSRDPNTDTQYF | TGTGCCAGCAGTTCCCAAAGCCGGGACCCAAACACAGATACGCAGTATTTT
. | TRBJ2-2 | TRBV10-3 | . | CAISAFGRENTGELFF | TGTGCCATCAGTGCCTTTGGCAGGGAGAACACCGGGGAGCTGTTTTTT
TRBD2 | TRBJ2-7 | TRBV5-5 | . | CASSRAGTSGYEQYF | TGTGCCAGCAGCCGAGCCGGGACTAGCGGCTACGAGCAGTACTTC
TRBD2 | TRBJ2-7 | TRBV5-1 | . | CASSPGLASYEQYF | TGCGCCAGCAGCCCGGGACTAGCCTCCTACGAGCAGTACTTC
TRBD1 | TRBJ1-2 | TRBV5-4 | once | CASSPGQGALYGYTF | TGTGCCAGCAGCCCGGGACAGGGGGCTCTCTATGGCTACACCTTC
TRBD2 | TRBJ2-7 | TRBV2 | . | CASSEAGGPWTVVSNSYEQYF | TGTGCCAGCAGTGAGGCGGGAGGGCCATGGACGGTGGTTTCGAACTCCTACGAGCAGTACTTC
TRBD1 | TRBJ2-5 | TRBV5-8 | once | CASSLAGQGGETQYF | TGTGCCAGCAGCTTGGCGGGACAGGGGGGAGAGACCCAGTACTTC
TRBD1 | TRBJ2-7 | TRBV5-8 | . | CASRIRTGFQDVPPPSRF | TGTGCCAGCAGGATCAGGACAGGGTTCCAAGACGTTCCCCCCCCGAGCCGCTTC
. | TRBJ2-5 | TRBV27 | . | CASSLRRRGGSETQYF | TGTGCCAGCAGTTTACGACGCAGGGGAGGCTCAGAGACCCAGTACTTC
. | TRBJ1-4 | TRBV25-1 | . | CASSATGALDNEKLFF | TGTGCCAGCAGTGCGACCGGGGCCCTCGATAATGAAAAACTGTTTTTT
TRBD2 | TRBJ2-2 | TRBV5-1 | . | CASSLGTSGSGGELFF | TGCGCCAGCAGCCTCGGGACTAGCGGGAGTGGCGGGGAGCTGTTTTTT
. | TRBJ2-7 | TRBV28 | . | CASSSGGYDRSYEQYF | TGTGCCAGCAGTTCAGGAGGGTATGACCGTTCATACGAGCAGTACTTC
TRBD1 | TRBJ2-7 | TRBV7-2 | . | CASSLAGQGSYEQYF | TGTGCCAGCAGCTTAGCGGGACAGGGCTCCTACGAGCAGTACTTC
. | TRBJ2-7 | TRBV5-1 | . | CASSLEARGNSYEQYF | TGCGCCAGCAGCTTGGAGGCCAGGGGAAACTCCTACGAGCAGTACTTC
. | TRBJ2-7 | TRBV21-1 | . | CASSKEVRSGQIHRPYEQYF | TGTGCCAGCAGCAAAGAGGTTCGGTCGGGACAGATACACCGACCCTACGAGCAGTACTTC
. | TRBJ2-3 | TRBV12-5 | . | CASGLSFGTTDTQYF | TGTGCTAGTGGTTTGTCCTTCGGAACAACAGATACGCAGTATTTT
. | TRBJ1-1 | TRBV28 | . | CASIWGRRLNTEAFF | TGTGCCAGCATTTGGGGACGGCGGCTGAACACTGAAGCTTTCTTT
. | TRBJ2-7 | TRBV30 | . | CAWKTAVLGTSYEQYF | TGTGCCTGGAAAACCGCGGTTTTGGGTACCAGCTACGAGCAGTACTTC
TRBD1 | TRBJ1-3 | TRBV7-8 | . | CASSEDRGGNTIYF | TGTGCCAGCAGCGAGGACAGGGGTGGAAACACCATATATTTT
. | TRBJ1-5 | TRBV15 | . | CATSGRGTQPQHF | TGTGCCACCAGCGGCCGGGGGACTCAGCCCCAGCATTTT